This TCR beta chain was sequenced in a study of cytomegalovirus exposure and HLA in healthy donors. Study-wide findings and caveats: 150 or so TCR beta chains were listed as cytomegalovirus-associated. In vitro data verified a few CMV-associated chains as specific for CMV antigens. Later analysis found that TCR beta chains associated with HLA were more clonally expanded than other, equally common chains.

PCR employed 60 Vbeta and 13 Jbeta primers. Here immunoSEQ multiplex PCR was the method, and the copy in TCRdb shows in-frame clones only, minus some. Here the sample spans under 200,000 clones, 65% to 80% being singletons. With 0 bases clipped from V and 7 bases from J, the junction kept 5 bases outside the gene matches. The CDR3 length is 14 residues. Germline assignment: CDR1 SGHDN and CDR2 FVKESK. About this clone: Its antigen is undetermined.

The sequencing input was PBMCs. The sequence came from a woman in her forties in good health and CMV-seronegative. This rearrangement joins TRBV14 to TRBJ1-1; 7 bases agree with TRBD1. CDR3 sequence (DNA): TGTGCCAGCAGCCAAGATCTTGGGGACAGTGAAGCTTTCTTT. As protein: CASSQDLGDSEAFF.